By share, the clone carrying this T cell receptor (beta chain) counts as large. What it binds is not known. Each library started from approximately 14 ng of total RNA using the QIAseq Immune Repertoire TCR panel. TCRdb passed the reads through MiXCR, listing each CDR3 protein once. The table has about 2,000 distinct CDR3 sequences, approximately 7.2% seen once. This entry comes from a study of circulating CD8 cells and anti-PD-1 response in melanoma. From live CD3+CD8+TCRalphabeta+ cells, four PD-1 and/or TIGIT subsets were sorted. Regarding the study as a whole: At M1, fewer than 7% of TRB clonotypes appeared in multiple subsets.

This CDR3 is built from 14 residues. In germline, CDR1 is ENHRY, CDR2 SYGVKD. V shed 2 bases and J shed 5 bases, with 10 bases lying between them. Sequenced material: CD8+ T cells from PBMCs, taken at baseline or after one month of anti-PD-1 therapy (not recorded which). This TCR was sampled from a human donor with melanoma. This chain joins TRBV10-3 and TRBJ1-5; weak D call: TRBD1 (5 bases). This CDR3 is CAISEGGGHQPQHF. DNA for the CDR3: TGTGCCATCAGTGAGGGGGGAGGTCATCAGCCCCAGCATTTT.